The next 4 T cell receptor beta chains were all read from a single sample in a study of blood T cell repertoires in COVID-19. Libraries were prepared by immunoSEQ multiplex PCR; TCRdb keeps only in-frame clonotypes and omits some of them. Of about 120,000 clones in the sample, about 89% were seen once. The sequenced sample consisted of peripheral blood. All receptors derive from a woman aged 70-85 years with acute or convalescent COVID-19.

The chain carries TRBV5-1 and TRBJ1-5, with 7 bases matching TRBD1. Germline CDR1 reads SGHRS; CDR2 reads YFSETQ. J lost 2 bases, V lost 5 bases, and 4 bases had no gene match. The CDR3 has 14 residues. Here the CDR3 DNA reads TGCGCCAGCAGTCCGGGGACAGGCAATCAGCCCCAGCATTTT. This codes for CASSPGTGNQPQHF.

The chain joins TRBV7-9 to TRBJ1-1; maybe TRBD1 (5 bases). Germline V gene lookup returns CDR1 SEHNR and CDR2 FQNEAQ (reference sequence). CDR3 length: 14 residues. The germline V and J ends were trimmed by 5 bases and 0 bases, with 10 bases remaining between them. For the CDR3, the DNA is TGTGCCAGCAGCGCTGGACACCTGAACACTGAAGCTTTCTTT. Residues: CASSAGHLNTEAFF.

This clone was observed a single time. The rearrangement links TRBV18 to TRBJ2-7; tentative D call: TRBD2 (7 bases). This CDR3 region has 15 residues. The V end lost 5 bases, the J end lost 2 bases, and 16 bases lay between the germline ends. Per germline, CDR1 KGHSH and CDR2 LQKENI. CDR3 DNA: TGTGCCAGCTCAGCCTCCCGGGGGGCCACCTACGAGCAGTACTTC. Protein product: CASSASRGATYEQYF.

The chain links TRBV7-9 to TRBJ2-7; D is perhaps TRBD2 (6 bases). Looked up from germline, CDR1 is SEHNR and CDR2 is FQNEAQ (reference sequence). The CDR3 contains 15 residues. Trimming took 4 bases from V and 2 from J, leaving 15 bases between them. CDR3 DNA: TGTGCCAGCAGCTCCCTTGGAGGGATCGCCTACGAGCAGTACTTC. Protein: CASSSLGGIAYEQYF.